This entry features one TCR beta chain sequence. Antigen unknown. Each CDR3 protein gets one entry after TCRdb re-called the reads with MiXCR. Of roughly 720,000 distinct CDR3 sequences listed, roughly 36% are singletons. Germline CDR1 MNHNY, CDR2 SVGAGI (reference sequence). The ends were cut back, 6 bases at V and 0 bases at J, with 13 bases in the middle. CDR3 length: 15 residues. This entry comes from a study of T cell repertoires in cytomegalovirus infection. Study summary: Shared public TCR beta signatures pointed to both CMV infection and a matching HLA type. Study observations and caveats: CMV-specific TCR beta clonotypes restricted by HLA-C dominated the ex vivo response. Carriers of CMV and the relevant HLA type were discriminated by public TCR beta frequency.

This receptor was obtained from a human donor in good health (CMV status not recorded). Some clones in this sample may be carry-over from other donors' samples. The V and J genes are TRBV6-6 and TRBJ2-3; weak D call: TRBD1 (6 bases). Sequencing used PBMCs. CDR3 region: CASRYRQESTDTQYF. CDR3 DNA sequence: TGTGCCAGCAGATATCGACAGGAGAGCACAGATACGCAGTATTTT.